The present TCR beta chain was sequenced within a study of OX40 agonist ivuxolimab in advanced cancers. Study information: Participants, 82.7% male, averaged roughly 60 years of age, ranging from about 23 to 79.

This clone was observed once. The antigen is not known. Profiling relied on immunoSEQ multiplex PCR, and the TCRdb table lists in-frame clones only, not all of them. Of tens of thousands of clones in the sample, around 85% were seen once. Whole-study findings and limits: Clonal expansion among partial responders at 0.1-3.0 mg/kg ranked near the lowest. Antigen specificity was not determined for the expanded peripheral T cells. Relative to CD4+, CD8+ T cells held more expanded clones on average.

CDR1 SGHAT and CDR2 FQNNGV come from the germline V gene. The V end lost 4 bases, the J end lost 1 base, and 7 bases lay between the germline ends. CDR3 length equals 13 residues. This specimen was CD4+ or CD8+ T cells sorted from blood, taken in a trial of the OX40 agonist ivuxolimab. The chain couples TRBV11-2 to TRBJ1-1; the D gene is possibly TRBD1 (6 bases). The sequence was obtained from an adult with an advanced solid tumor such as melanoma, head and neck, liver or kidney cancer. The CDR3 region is CASSSQGNTEAFF. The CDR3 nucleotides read TGTGCCAGCAGCTCACAGGGGAACACTGAAGCTTTCTTT.